The source of this T cell receptor (beta chain) is a study of blood T cell repertoires in COVID-19. Study context: Whether acute or convalescent, the COVID-19 samples came from the United States, Italy and Spain. Nucleic acid was either cDNA or gDNA, and it came from T cells, B-cell-depleted T cells, or PBMCs.

Germline CDR1 reads SEHNR; CDR2 reads FQNEAQ (reference sequence). Losses at the gene ends were 2 bases for V and 5 bases for J; bases not matched to a gene: 4. This CDR3 region has 15 residues. In terms of age and location, participants ranged from roughly 18 to 90 years and lived in roughly 22 US areas. Participant-given clinical history determined each cohort assignment. Generated by immunoSEQ multiplex PCR, the TCRdb table keeps only in-frame clones and is missing some. The data hold some 200,000 clones, with roughly 80% observed a single time. The specimen sequenced was PBMCs or T cells enriched from blood (not recorded which). The V gene is TRBV7-9, the J gene TRBJ1-4; TRBD1 aligns across 8 bases. The receptor comes from a woman aged 55-75 years with acute COVID-19. Here the CDR3 DNA reads TGTGCCAGCAGCTTATCGGACAGGGAAAATGAAAAACTGTTTTTT. Its translation: CASSLSDRENEKLFF.